This T cell receptor (beta chain) appears in the sequencing data of a study of blood T cell repertoires in COVID-19 (dated by TCRdb to the early 2020s). Background for the entire study: The collaborator samples originated in the United States, Italy and Spain and spanned the acute and convalescent phases of COVID-19. A freely available public database, intended as a resource for researchers studying the immune response to SARS-CoV-2, is where the repertoires were released. HLA class I and class II types, where available, came from metadata supplied by the sample provider rather than from assay-based typing. Sample metadata almost always included a de-identified subject ID, COVID-19 status, age in years and sex. The prospective study material was composed of cDNA or gDNA derived from T cells, B-cell-depleted T cells, or PBMCs. The dataset comprised deeply sampled blood TCRbeta repertoires from subjects exposed to, actively infected with, or recovered from COVID-19. The samples were drawn from two sources: the first 160 participants of the ongoing ImmuneRACE study, and fewer than 1,500 subjects contributed by 6 global collaborators.

A remark on this clone: Its antigen specificity is not known. Base qualities are missing; no much larger clone stands one base away. Other DNA sequences in this sample translate to the same CDR3.

Paper-wide results and their limitations: The quantity of clinical and demographic metadata differed by source and by participant and was supplied without curation.

The collaborating institutions used their own protocols to collect whole blood in K2EDTA tubes. For TCRbeta analysis, collaborator samples were shipped as frozen whole blood, as isolated PBMCs, or as DNA extracted from either sample type. The immunoSEQ Assay, a bias-controlled multiplex PCR, was used to amplify TCRbeta CDR3 regions from genomic DNA. Processing in the source paper ran as follows. Within the assay, amplification of reference gene primers was used to estimate how many nucleated cells each sample contained. To quantify the absolute abundance of each unique TCRbeta CDR3 rearrangement, sequence reads were collapsed and filtered. For each sample, productive Simpson clonality was calculated by taking the square root of Simpson's diversity index across productive rearrangements. TCRdb obtained this table from immuneACCESS and retained in-frame rearrangements with V and J assigned. These tables miss some clones; where compared with another copy, unresolved V genes account for less than half of the shortfall, and the remainder is unexplained. That table supplies the V and J calls and clone size; D and trimming were determined from the DNA. This sample gives approximately 50,000 clones in total; around nine tenths of them show up just once. The leading ten clones occupy 3% to 5% of the sample.

Per the germline V gene, SGDLS is the CDR1 and YYNGEE is the CDR2. Clipping removes 0 bases from V and 1 base from J, with 4 as the unmatched junction base count. From the cysteine up to the phenylalanine, the CDR3 has a length of 16 residues. Just CDR3 DNA is preserved here, 48 bases in frame from base 1. Sequencing input: peripheral blood. The source of this sequence is a man aged 50 or older with acute or convalescent COVID-19. The chain is encoded by TRBV9 joined to TRBJ1-2; TRBD1 matches 9 bases in the middle. CDR3 region: CASSVALGQGNYGYTF. The DNA reads as follows: TGTGCCAGCAGCGTAGCTTTGGGACAGGGTAACTATGGCTACACCTTC.